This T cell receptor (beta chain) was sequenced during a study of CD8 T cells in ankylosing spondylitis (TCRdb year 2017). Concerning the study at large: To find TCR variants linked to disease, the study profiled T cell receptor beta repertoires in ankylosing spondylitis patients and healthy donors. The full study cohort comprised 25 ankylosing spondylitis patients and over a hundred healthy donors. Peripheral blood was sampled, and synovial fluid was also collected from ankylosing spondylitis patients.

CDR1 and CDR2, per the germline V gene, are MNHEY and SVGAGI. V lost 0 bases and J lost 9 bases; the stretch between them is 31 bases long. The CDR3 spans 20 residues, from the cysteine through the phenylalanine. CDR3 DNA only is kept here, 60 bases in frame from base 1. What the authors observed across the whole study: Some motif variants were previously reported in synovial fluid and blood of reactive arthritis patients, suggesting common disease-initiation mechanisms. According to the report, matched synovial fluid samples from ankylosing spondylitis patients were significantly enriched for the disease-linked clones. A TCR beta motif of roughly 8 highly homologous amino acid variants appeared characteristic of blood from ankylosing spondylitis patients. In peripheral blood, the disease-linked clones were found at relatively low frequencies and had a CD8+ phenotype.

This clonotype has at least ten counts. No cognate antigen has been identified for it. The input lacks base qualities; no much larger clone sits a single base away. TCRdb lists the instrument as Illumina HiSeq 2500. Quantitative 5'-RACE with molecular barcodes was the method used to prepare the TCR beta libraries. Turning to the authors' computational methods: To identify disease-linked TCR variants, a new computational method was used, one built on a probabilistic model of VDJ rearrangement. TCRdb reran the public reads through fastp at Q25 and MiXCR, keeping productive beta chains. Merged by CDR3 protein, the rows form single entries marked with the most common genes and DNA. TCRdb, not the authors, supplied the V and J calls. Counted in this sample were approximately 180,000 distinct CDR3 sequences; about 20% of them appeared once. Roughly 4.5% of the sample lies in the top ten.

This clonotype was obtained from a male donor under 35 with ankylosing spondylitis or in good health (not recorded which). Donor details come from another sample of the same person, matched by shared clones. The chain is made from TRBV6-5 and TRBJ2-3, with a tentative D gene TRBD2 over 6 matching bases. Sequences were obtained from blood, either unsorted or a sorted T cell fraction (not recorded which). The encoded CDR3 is CASSYSIRNADGDLTSTQYF. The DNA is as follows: TGTGCCAGCAGTTACTCGATCCGGAACGCGGACGGGGACTTAACAAGCACGCAGTATTTT.